Presented here are 5 T cell receptor beta chains from one specimen sequenced in a study of blood T cell repertoires in COVID-19. Repertoires were generated with immunoSEQ multiplex PCR, while TCRdb's copy carries only in-frame clones and drops some. The table includes approximately 270,000 clones, approximately 90% detected once. The sample taken for sequencing was PBMCs or T cells enriched from blood (not recorded which). These receptors were taken from a man aged 35-49 years who had been exposed to COVID-19.

The gene calls are TRBV7-2 and TRBJ1-6; D ambiguous. V lost 5 bases and J lost 7, with 9 bases in between. From germline, CDR1 is SGHTA and CDR2 FQGNSA. CDR3 size: 13 residues. CDR3 in DNA: TGTGCCAGCAGCCTCAGTCCAAATTCACCCCTCCACTTT. Translating it yields CASSLSPNSPLHF.

This chain connects TRBV6-2 or TRBV6-3 to TRBJ1-5, with D tentatively TRBD1 (6 bases). The length of the CDR3 is 13 residues. CDR1 and CDR2 (germline): MNHEY, SVGEGT. With 1 base removed from V and 6 bases from J, the gap between germline ends came to 7 bases. The CDR3 reads CASSYLGAQPQHF. In nucleotides, the CDR3 is TGTGCCAGCAGTTACTTGGGGGCTCAGCCCCAGCATTTT.

This clone has only one observation. The chain combines TRBV6-5 with TRBJ2-7, with D unresolved. The ends were cut back, 0 bases at V and 2 bases at J, with 14 bases in the middle. The CDR3 sequence is 16 residues long. CDR1 and CDR2 (germline): MNHEY, SVGAGI. The chain's CDR3 is CASSYSSARHPYEQYF. CDR3 DNA sequence: TGTGCCAGCAGTTACTCATCGGCCAGGCACCCCTACGAGCAGTACTTC.

The chain joins TRBV4-2 to TRBJ2-3, with 7 bases matching TRBD2. J was trimmed by 1 base and V by 0 bases; bases with no gene match: 4. The CDR3 totals 16 residues. In germline, CDR1 is LGHNA, CDR2 YNFKEQ. The CDR3 sequence: CASSQDRAGGTDTQYF. The DNA of the CDR3 is TGTGCCAGCAGCCAAGATAGGGCGGGGGGCACAGATACGCAGTATTTT.

The rearrangement uses TRBV3-1 (or the pseudogene TRBV3-2) and TRBJ2-2; D is possibly TRBD2 (6 bases). Germline CDR1 and CDR2: LGHDT and YNNKEL (reference sequence). The length of the CDR3 is 13 residues. Trimming left V 2 bases short and J 6 bases short, with 7 bases between. CDR3 protein: CASSQPGAGELFF. CDR3 coding DNA: TGTGCCAGCAGCCAACCGGGGGCCGGGGAGCTGTTTTTT.